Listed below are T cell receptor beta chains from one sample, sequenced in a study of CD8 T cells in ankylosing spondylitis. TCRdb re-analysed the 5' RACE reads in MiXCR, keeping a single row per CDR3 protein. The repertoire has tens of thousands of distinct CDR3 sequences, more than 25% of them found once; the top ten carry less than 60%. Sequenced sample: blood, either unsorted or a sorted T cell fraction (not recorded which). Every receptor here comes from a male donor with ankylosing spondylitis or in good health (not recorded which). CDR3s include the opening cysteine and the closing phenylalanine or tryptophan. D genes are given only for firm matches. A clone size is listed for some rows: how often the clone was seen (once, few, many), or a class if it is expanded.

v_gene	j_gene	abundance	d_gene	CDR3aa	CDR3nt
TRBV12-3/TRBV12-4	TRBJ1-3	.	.	CASSLAQGFAGNTIYF	TGTGCCAGCAGTTTGGCCCAGGGATTCGCTGGAAACACCATATATTTT
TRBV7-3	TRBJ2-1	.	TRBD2	CASSMTSGSNEQFF	TGTGCCAGCAGCATGACTAGCGGGTCCAATGAGCAGTTCTTC
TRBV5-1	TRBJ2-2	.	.	CASSLRVSANTGELFF	TGCGCCAGCAGCTTGAGAGTTTCTGCGAACACCGGGGAGCTGTTTTTT
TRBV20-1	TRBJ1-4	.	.	CSARPTVSGNEKLFF	TGCAGTGCTAGACCGACAGTCTCTGGTAATGAAAAACTGTTTTTT
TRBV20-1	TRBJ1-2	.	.	CSAPPAQGGYGYTF	TGCAGTGCCCCGCCGGCACAGGGCGGCTATGGCTACACCTTC
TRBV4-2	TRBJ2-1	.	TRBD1	CASSQDGWTGFSVEQFF	TGTGCCAGCAGCCAAGATGGGTGGACAGGATTTTCGGTTGAGCAGTTCTTC
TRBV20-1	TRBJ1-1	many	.	CSASDPATEAFF	TGCAGTGCTTCGGACCCTGCCACTGAAGCTTTCTTT
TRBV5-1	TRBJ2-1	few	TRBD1	CASSLDLQGGEQFF	TGCGCCAGCAGCTTGGACTTACAGGGGGGCGAGCAGTTCTTC
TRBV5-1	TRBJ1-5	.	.	CASRLGPTQNQPQHF	TGCGCCAGCAGGTTGGGACCTACCCAAAATCAGCCCCAGCATTTT
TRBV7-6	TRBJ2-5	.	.	CASSSPNRETQYF	TGTGCCAGCAGCTCCCCTAATAGGGAGACCCAGTACTTC
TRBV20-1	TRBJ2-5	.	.	CSATGTLAQETQYF	TGCAGTGCAACCGGGACCCTGGCACAAGAGACCCAGTACTTC
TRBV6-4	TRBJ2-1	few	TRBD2	CASSETGTSGDEQFF	TGTGCCAGCAGCGAAACCGGGACTAGCGGGGATGAGCAGTTCTTC
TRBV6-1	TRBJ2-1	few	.	CASSGTYAGNEQFF	TGTGCCAGCAGTGGGACATACGCGGGTAATGAGCAGTTCTTC
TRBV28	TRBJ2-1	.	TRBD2	CASSILAGGSHNEQFF	TGTGCCAGCAGTATTCTAGCGGGGGGATCTCACAATGAGCAGTTCTTC
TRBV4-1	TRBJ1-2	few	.	CASSQGYGTQGTYGYTF	TGCGCCAGCAGCCAAGGCTACGGGACCCAGGGGACCTATGGCTACACCTTC
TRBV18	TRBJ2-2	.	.	CASSPNPGTGELFF	TGTGCCAGCTCACCTAATCCAGGCACCGGGGAGCTGTTTTTT
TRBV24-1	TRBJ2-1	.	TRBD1	CATRGQGASYNEQFF	TGTGCCACCAGGGGACAGGGGGCTTCCTACAATGAGCAGTTCTTC
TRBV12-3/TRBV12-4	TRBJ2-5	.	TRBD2	CASSFPGRPRDQYF	TGTGCCAGCAGTTTCCCCGGGAGGCCAAGAGACCAGTACTTC
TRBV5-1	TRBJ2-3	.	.	CASSLATSTDTQYF	TGCGCCAGCAGCTTGGCCACTAGCACAGATACGCAGTATTTT
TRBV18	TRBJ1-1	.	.	CASSSVGDTEAFF	TGTGCCAGCTCATCAGTGGGGGACACTGAAGCTTTCTTT
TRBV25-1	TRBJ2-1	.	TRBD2	CASIQRGGGEQFF	TGTGCCAGCATCCAACGGGGCGGGGGTGAGCAGTTCTTC
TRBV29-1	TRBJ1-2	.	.	CSVEGPEGNYGYTF	TGCAGCGTTGAAGGCCCGGAGGGTAACTATGGCTACACCTTC
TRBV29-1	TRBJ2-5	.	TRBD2	CSVRLAEETQYF	TGCAGCGTCCGACTAGCTGAAGAGACCCAGTACTTC
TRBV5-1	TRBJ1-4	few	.	CASSPKRSSTNEKLFF	TGCGCCAGCAGCCCGAAGCGGTCCTCAACTAATGAAAAACTGTTTTTT
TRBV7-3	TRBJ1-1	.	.	CASSSDDRNTEAFF	TGTGCCAGCAGCTCTGACGACAGGAACACTGAAGCTTTCTTT
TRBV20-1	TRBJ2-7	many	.	CSARVRGRVSEQYF	TGCAGTGCTAGAGTTAGAGGGCGCGTTTCCGAGCAGTACTTC
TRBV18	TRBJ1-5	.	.	CASSPAQGNNQPQHF	TGTGCCAGCTCACCGGCTCAGGGCAACAATCAGCCCCAGCATTTT
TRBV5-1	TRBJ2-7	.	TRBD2	CASRRFTSGSLSEQYF	TGCGCCAGCCGTCGGTTCACTAGCGGGAGTCTAAGCGAGCAGTACTTC
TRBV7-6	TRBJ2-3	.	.	CASRGFSTDTQYF	TGTGCCAGCAGAGGGTTTAGCACAGATACGCAGTATTTT
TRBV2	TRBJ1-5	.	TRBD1	CASSGTGTGIRQPQHF	TGTGCCAGCAGCGGGACCGGGACAGGGATTAGGCAGCCCCAGCATTTT
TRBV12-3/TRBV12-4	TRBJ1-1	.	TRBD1	CASSPVGQGATEAFF	TGTGCCAGCAGCCCCGTCGGACAGGGGGCGACTGAAGCTTTCTTT
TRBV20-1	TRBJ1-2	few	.	CSARARGSSGGDYGYTF	TGCAGTGCTAGAGCTAGAGGGTCCTCAGGTGGGGACTATGGCTACACCTTC
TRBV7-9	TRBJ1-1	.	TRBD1	CASSSIQGTPEAFF	TGTGCCAGCAGCTCTATACAGGGGACCCCTGAAGCTTTCTTT
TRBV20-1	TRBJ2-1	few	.	CSARGQANEQFF	TGCAGTGCTAGAGGACAGGCCAATGAGCAGTTCTTC
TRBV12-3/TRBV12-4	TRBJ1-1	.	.	CASSLPPLGMNTEAFF	TGTGCCAGCAGTTTGCCTCCTCTAGGTATGAACACTGAAGCTTTCTTT
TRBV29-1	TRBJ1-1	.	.	CSVREWGTDTEAFF	TGCAGCGTGAGGGAGTGGGGAACCGACACTGAAGCTTTCTTT
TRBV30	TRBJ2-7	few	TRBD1	CAAIGDRGRDEQYF	TGTGCCGCCATCGGAGACAGGGGTCGCGACGAGCAGTACTTC
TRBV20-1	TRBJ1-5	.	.	CSARKDASGQPQHF	TGCAGTGCTAGAAAGGACGCATCCGGTCAGCCCCAGCATTTT
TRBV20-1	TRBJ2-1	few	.	CSARDQAWGYNEQFF	TGCAGTGCTAGGGACCAGGCCTGGGGCTACAATGAGCAGTTCTTC
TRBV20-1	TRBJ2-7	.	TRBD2	CSATGLAGYEQYF	TGCAGTGCTACCGGACTAGCGGGATACGAGCAGTACTTC
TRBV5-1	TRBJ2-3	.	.	CASSLGRGDTQYF	TGCGCCAGCAGCTTGGGGAGGGGAGATACGCAGTATTTT
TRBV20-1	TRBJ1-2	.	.	CSARDLRGLLGYTF	TGCAGTGCTAGAGATCTTCGAGGGCTACTTGGCTACACCTTC
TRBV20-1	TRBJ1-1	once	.	CSARGGRTSTEAFF	TGCAGTGCTAGGGGGGGGCGGACGAGCACTGAAGCTTTCTTT
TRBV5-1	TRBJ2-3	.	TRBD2	CASSQPLLAGGPSDTQYF	TGCGCCAGCAGCCAACCCTTACTAGCGGGAGGGCCATCAGATACGCAGTATTTT
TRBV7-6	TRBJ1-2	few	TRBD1	CASSLASGGGYTF	TGTGCCAGCAGCTTAGCGTCAGGGGGTGGCTACACCTTC